The 27 T cell receptor beta chains listed next were all sequenced from one sample in a study of blood T cell repertoires in COVID-19. Only in-frame clones appear in the TCRdb table, and some are missing; sequencing was by immunoSEQ multiplex PCR. The table includes tens of thousands of clones, around 89% detected once. Sample: peripheral blood. The source of these receptors is a human donor in a cohort sampled during active COVID-19.

The V and J genes are TRBV27 and TRBJ2-3; the match to TRBD1 covers 8 bases. Germline V gene data show CDR1 as MNHEY and CDR2 as SMNVEV (reference sequence). The CDR3 consists of 17 residues. After removal of 5 bases from V and 6 bases from J, the junction contained 16 bases not matched to a gene. The CDR3 DNA follows: TGTGCCAGCAGTAGGGACCCCGGTGGCAGGGGGCGCGATACGCAGTATTTT. Protein sequence: CASSRDPGGRGRDTQYF.

V usage is TRBV12-3 or TRBV12-4 and J usage is TRBJ2-5; D is uncertain. The CDR3 loop spans 13 amino acids. The ends were cut back, 4 bases at V and 5 bases at J, with 11 bases in the middle. CDR3 in amino acids: CASSYGVVETQYF. CDR3 DNA: TGTGCCAGCAGTTACGGTGTGGTGGAGACCCAGTACTTC.

The rearrangement joins TRBV7-2 to TRBJ2-2; possible D gene TRBD2, 5 bases. The CDR3 is 14 residues long. V was trimmed by 6 bases and J by 2 bases, leaving 10 bases between them. Germline CDR1 is SGHTA and CDR2 is FQGNSA. CDR3 loop: CASSFSANTGELFF. CDR3 in DNA: TGTGCCAGCAGTTTTAGCGCAAACACCGGGGAGCTGTTTTTT.

This chain uses TRBV6-1 with TRBJ2-7; D is undetermined. V dropped 2 bases and J dropped 2 bases, with 7 bases sitting between them. This CDR3 is 13 amino acids long. Germline V gene lookup returns CDR1 MNHNS and CDR2 SASEGT. The CDR3 sequence: CASSESFAYEQYF. The CDR3 DNA reads as TGTGCCAGCAGTGAATCCTTCGCCTACGAGCAGTACTTC.

The chain couples TRBV30 to TRBJ1-6; D is unclear. Deletions cut 0 bases from V and 1 base from J, with 7 bases between. This CDR3 has 15 residues. CDR1 and CDR2 (germline): GTSNPN, SVGIG (reference sequence). Here the CDR3 reads CAWSVGQSYNSPLHF. CDR3 in DNA: TGTGCCTGGAGTGTGGGCCAGTCCTATAATTCACCCCTCCACTTT. Variable domain in full (rest from reference TRBV30 and TRBJ1-6): SQTIHQWPATLVQPVGSPLSLECTVEGTSNPNLYWYRQAAGRGLQLLFYSVGIGQISSEVPQNLSASRPQDRQFILSSKKLLLSDSGFYLCAWSVGQSYNSPLHFGNGTRLTVT.

The rearrangement uses TRBV28 and TRBJ2-1; possibly TRBD2 for D (6 bases). The CDR3 consists of 15 residues. Trimming stripped 3 bases from V and 0 bases from J, with 9 bases between. Germline V lookup: CDR1 MDHEN, CDR2 SYDVKM. The CDR3, as DNA: TGTGCCAGCAGTTTCCCGACTAGCTCCTACAATGAGCAGTTCTTC. Translation gives CASSFPTSSYNEQFF.

V and J are TRBV2 and TRBJ1-1; 7 bases align to TRBD1. CDR1 is SNHLY, CDR2 FYNNEI, per germline. Trimming at V came to 6 bases and at J to 1 base, leaving 5 bases not matched to a gene. The CDR3 length is 14 residues. The CDR3 DNA reads TGTGCCAGCAGGAACGACAGGGCGAACACTGAAGCTTTCTTT. Translation gives CASRNDRANTEAFF.

The rearrangement uses TRBV6-5 and TRBJ2-7, with D maybe TRBD2 (5 bases). This CDR3 spans 14 amino acids. The V gene lost 6 bases and the J gene lost 6 bases, with 18 bases spanning the gap. Germline V CDR1 and CDR2: MNHEY, SVGAGI. CDR3 nucleotides: TGTGCCAGCAGCCGCGGGTCCCGGGCGAGCGAGCAGTACTTC. Translated, it gives CASSRGSRASEQYF.

This rearrangement joins TRBV6-5 to TRBJ2-7, with 8 bases identical to TRBD1. The CDR3 covers 13 residues. The junction had 3 bases not matched to a gene; V was cut back by 4 bases and J by 4 bases. Germline V gene lookup returns CDR1 MNHEY and CDR2 SVGAGI. The CDR3 DNA reads as TGTGCCAGCAGTTTCCAGGGGGCATACGAGCAGTACTTC. Encoded protein: CASSFQGAYEQYF.

This chain links TRBV7-9 with TRBJ2-7; 9 bases are shared with TRBD1. J gave up 6 bases and V 4 bases, and 10 bases lay outside the gene matches. The CDR3 covers 15 residues. Germline lookup yields CDR1 SEHNR and CDR2 FQNEAQ (reference sequence). Written as DNA, the CDR3 is TGTGCCAGCAGCTCGAACCCCGGGACAGGGTTCGAGCAGTACTTC. This encodes CASSSNPGTGFEQYF.

J is TRBJ2-1 and V is TRBV4-3; D is uncertain. From germline, CDR1 is LGHNA and CDR2 YSLEER. V was shortened by 5 bases and J by 3 bases, with 8 bases between the two germline ends. This CDR3 is 13 amino acids long. CDR3 sequence: CASSSVSYNEQFF. As DNA, the CDR3 is TGCGCCAGCAGCTCTGTGAGCTACAATGAGCAGTTCTTC.

The chain couples TRBV11-2 to TRBJ1-1; 7 bases match TRBD1. Losses at the gene ends were 5 bases for V and 0 bases for J; bases not matched to a gene: 6. The CDR3 is 15 residues long. Germline V gene lookup returns CDR1 SGHAT and CDR2 FQNNGV. CDR3 DNA sequence: TGTGCCAGCAGCGCACTCAGGGGGATGAACACTGAAGCTTTCTTT. Amino acid sequence: CASSALRGMNTEAFF.

The rearrangement joins TRBV28 to TRBJ2-7; 9 nucleotides align to TRBD1. The germline V gene encodes CDR1 MDHEN and CDR2 SYDVKM. Trimming took 6 bases from V and 6 from J; bases not matched to a gene: 9. The CDR3 has 14 residues. CDR3 sequence: CASRGQGGIGEQYF. The DNA for the CDR3 is TGTGCCAGCAGGGGACAGGGTGGGATCGGCGAGCAGTACTTC.

The CDR3 DNA is TGTGCCAGCAGCCCACGGTACCGGGACAGGATTAATTCACCCCTCCACTTT. This gives the protein CASSPRYRDRINSPLHF. This chain links TRBV7-2 with TRBJ1-6; 8 nucleotides line up with TRBD1. Germline V gives CDR1 SGHTA, CDR2 FQGNSA. The CDR3 covers 17 residues. After removal of 5 bases from V and 6 bases from J, the junction contained 12 bases not matched to a gene.

The CDR3 protein is CASSYSGQGGEQYF. The CDR3 coding sequence is TGTGCCAGCAGTTACTCCGGACAGGGAGGCGAGCAGTACTTC. This chain uses TRBV6-2 or TRBV6-3 with TRBJ2-7; the match to TRBD1 covers 8 bases. V gave up 0 bases and J gave up 6 bases; unmatched junction bases: 4. This CDR3 has 14 residues. Germline V CDR1 and CDR2: MNHEY, SVGEGT.

The DNA of the CDR3 is TGTGCCAGCAGCTTGAGCCTAGCGGGAAACGAGCAGTACTTC. Translating it yields CASSLSLAGNEQYF. The chain is built from TRBV7-9 and TRBJ2-7; 9 bases map to TRBD2. The V gene end was trimmed by 3 bases and the J gene end by 5 bases; junction bases not matched to a gene: 5. Germline assignment: CDR1 SEHNR and CDR2 FQNEAQ (reference sequence). The CDR3 has 14 amino acids.

This chain connects TRBV11-2 to TRBJ2-7; 8 bases map to TRBD1. This CDR3 region has 13 residues. The germline V gene encodes CDR1 SGHAT and CDR2 FQNNGV. J lost 3 bases, V lost 4 bases, and 2 bases had no gene match. The CDR3 nucleotides are TGTGCCAGCAGCTACACAGGGGGCTACGAGCAGTACTTC. It translates to CASSYTGGYEQYF. Together with reference TRBV11-2 and TRBJ2-7, the CDR3 gives the full variable domain: EAGVAQSPRYKIIEKRQSVAFWCNPISGHATLYWYQQILGQGPKLLIQFQNNGVVDDSQLPKDRFSAERLKGVDSTLKIQPAKLEDSAVYLCASSYTGGYEQYFGPGTRLTVT.

The V call is TRBV7-8, the J call TRBJ2-1; tentatively, D is TRBD2 (6 bases). The CDR3 spans 15 residues. Deletions cut 1 base from V and 6 bases from J, with 13 bases between. Germline CDR1 reads SGHVS; CDR2 reads FQNEAQ. CDR3 sequence: CASSLEGGIANEQFF. The CDR3 coding sequence is TGTGCCAGCAGCTTAGAAGGCGGGATTGCCAATGAGCAGTTCTTC.

The chain couples TRBV15 to TRBJ2-7, with D tentatively TRBD2 (6 bases). Deletions cut 0 bases from V and 3 bases from J, with 12 bases between. This CDR3 is 15 amino acids long. CDR1 and CDR2 from the germline V gene are LNHNV and YYDKDF (reference sequence). CDR3 sequence (DNA): TGTGCCACCAGCAGAGATGGAGGGGCCAGCTACGAGCAGTACTTC. Translating gives CATSRDGGASYEQYF.

This clone occurred once. This chain connects TRBV12-3 or TRBV12-4 to TRBJ2-2; D unresolved. CDR3 size: 13 residues. The V and J ends lost 2 bases and 5 bases respectively, with 6 bases between them. The DNA of the CDR3 is TGTGCCAGCAGTTTAATAGCAACCGGGGAGCTGTTTTTT. Residues: CASSLIATGELFF.

The chain employs TRBV28 and TRBJ2-7; 7 bases match TRBD2. V gave up 7 bases and J gave up 4 bases; unmatched junction bases: 16. This CDR3 region has 16 residues. CDR1 and CDR2 from the germline V gene are MDHEN and SYDVKM. CDR3 in DNA: TGTGCCAGCACCCCTCTAGCGGAGCCACCGAGGTACGAGCAGTACTTC. Residues: CASTPLAEPPRYEQYF.

The CDR3 spells CASSWEIGTRNNEQFF. CDR3 DNA sequence: TGTGCCAGCAGCTGGGAAATCGGGACAAGAAACAATGAGCAGTTCTTC. This chain connects TRBV5-6 to TRBJ2-1; D perhaps matches TRBD1 (6 bases). This CDR3 has 16 amino acids. V dropped 3 bases and J dropped 5 bases, with 18 bases sitting between them. The germline V gene has CDR1 SGHDT and CDR2 YYEEEE.

The V and J genes are TRBV7-9 and TRBJ1-1; a weak D match, TRBD1 (5 bases). The CDR3 extends over 15 amino acids. V was shortened by 5 bases and J by 1 base, with 14 bases between the two germline ends. CDR1 is SEHNR and CDR2 is FQNEAQ in the germline V gene (reference sequence). DNA for the CDR3: TGTGCCAGCAGCCGTGGCGGGGGACCGAACACTGAAGCTTTCTTT. Translation: CASSRGGGPNTEAFF.

The gene calls are TRBV5-5 and TRBJ2-7; D is uncertain. Trimming removed 4 bases at V and 4 bases at J, with 6 bases between. The CDR3 spans 11 residues. Germline-derived CDR1 and CDR2 are SGHKS and YYEKEE (reference sequence). In nucleotides, the CDR3 is TGTGCCAGCAGCGTGTCGTACGAGCAGTACTTC. It specifies CASSVSYEQYF.

The V and J genes are TRBV10-1 and TRBJ2-1; 7 positions match TRBD1. The V gene's germline CDR1 is WNHNN and CDR2 SYGVQD (reference sequence). The J segment lost 7 bases and the V segment lost 3 bases, leaving 3 bases of the junction unmatched. CDR3 length: 13 amino acids. The CDR3 sequence is CASSETGENEQFF. The CDR3 DNA sequence: TGCGCCAGCAGTGAAACAGGGGAGAATGAGCAGTTCTTC.

J is TRBJ2-7 and V is TRBV28; 7 bases are a match to TRBD1. The germline V gene encodes CDR1 MDHEN and CDR2 SYDVKM. The CDR3 totals 16 residues. Trimming removed 5 bases from V and 0 bases from J; junction bases left unmatched: 10. As DNA, the CDR3 is TGTGCCAGCAGTCCTCCGGGACAGCTTGACTCCTACGAGCAGTACTTC. Protein product: CASSPPGQLDSYEQYF.

The chain uses TRBV2 and TRBJ1-3, with TRBD1 as a possible D gene (5 bases). The V end lost 0 bases, the J end lost 7 bases, and 10 bases lay between the germline ends. Germline lookup yields CDR1 SNHLY and CDR2 FYNNEI. The CDR3 totals 14 residues. This CDR3 is CASSEAAGPNTIYF. The CDR3 coding sequence is TGTGCCAGCAGTGAAGCGGCAGGGCCCAACACCATATATTTT.